The 18 T cell receptor beta chains given below trace back to one sample, sequenced in a study of T cells after yellow fever vaccination (dated by TCRdb to the late 2010s). The sample's treatment or condition label, in plain terms: live attenuated yellow fever vaccine strain. Libraries were built with 5' RACE. Data came from an Illumina NovaSeq 6000. In-frame beta chains were kept once TCRdb had trimmed the public reads at Q25 with fastp and called clones with MiXCR. CDR3 protein sequences are deduplicated, and each keeps its most common genes and DNA. For this sample there are some 340,000 distinct CDR3 sequences; about 10% appear just once. Under 4% of the sample lies in the top ten. The specimen was CD4+ T cells sorted from PBMCs, collected 45 days after the yellow fever booster vaccination. The receptors originated from a young man who received the YFV17D yellow fever vaccine.

A few counts support this clonotype. The chain combines TRBV18 with TRBJ1-5, with D perhaps matching TRBD1 (6 bases). The germline V gene encodes CDR1 KGHSH and CDR2 LQKENI. The CDR3 runs 15 residues. Trimming pared 2 bases from V and 4 bases from J, leaving 12 bases between. Written as DNA, the CDR3 is TGTGCCAGCTCACCAGCAGGGGTCGGGAATCAGCCCCAGCATTTT. Translation gives CASSPAGVGNQPQHF. The whole variable domain, remainder taken from reference TRBV18 and TRBJ1-5, is NAGVMQNPRHLVRRRGQEARLRCSPMKGHSHVYWYRQLPEEGLKFMVYLQKENIIDESGMPKERFSAEFPKEGPSILRIQQVVRGDSAAYFCASSPAGVGNQPQHFGDGTRLSIL.

This clonotype was found many times. The chain joins TRBV5-1 to TRBJ2-7; either TRBD1 or TRBD2 may fit D (5 bases each). This CDR3 spans 15 amino acids. V was trimmed by 0 bases and J by 5 bases, leaving 15 bases between them. Germline CDR1 reads SGHRS; CDR2 reads YFSETQ. The CDR3 coding sequence is TGCGCCAGCAGCTTGGGGGACGGAGCCGGAAACGAGCAGTACGTC. Translation: CASSLGDGAGNEQYV.

The sample holds a few counts of this clonotype. Compared with germline, one end of the junction differs, possibly owing to a read error. The CDR3 DNA is TGTGCCAGCAGTTTACAAGGCCGACTGAATTTT. Translation gives CASSLQGRLNF. The V gene is TRBV12-3 or TRBV12-4, the J gene TRBJ1-5; D not certain. The CDR3 extends over 11 amino acids.

This clonotype has just a few counts. This chain uses TRBV20-1 with TRBJ2-2; 8 bases match TRBD1. Germline CDR1 reads DFQATT; CDR2 reads SNEGSKA (reference sequence). V lost 0 bases, J lost 4 bases, and 7 bases stayed unmatched. CDR3 length: 16 amino acids. The CDR3 is CSARDLRTGSTGELFF. CDR3 bases: TGCAGTGCTAGAGATCTCCGGACAGGGAGCACCGGGGAGCTGTTTTTT.

The table lists this clonotype with a few counts. The V and J genes are TRBV5-1 and TRBJ1-1; D uncertain. Germline V gene lookup returns CDR1 SGHRS and CDR2 YFSETQ. The V end lost 5 bases, the J end lost 4 bases, and 12 bases lay between the germline ends. CDR3 size: 13 residues. The CDR3 region has the DNA TGCGCCAGCAGTTCGTTACGTGGCACTGAAGCTTTCTTT. Amino acids: CASSSLRGTEAFF.

This clonotype has only a few counts. The V and J genes are TRBV9 and TRBJ2-2, with 7 bases that match TRBD2. The CDR3 covers 15 residues. Germline CDR1 reads SGDLS; CDR2 reads YYNGEE. J gave up 5 bases and V 4 bases, and 8 bases lay outside the gene matches. The CDR3 region is CASSPRDYSTGELFF. CDR3 nucleotide sequence: TGTGCCAGCAGCCCTCGGGACTACTCTACCGGGGAGCTGTTTTTT.

In this sample, this clonotype turned up a few times. CDR3 protein: CASSFGRASTGELFF. The CDR3 DNA reads TGTGCCAGCAGCTTTGGGCGGGCGTCCACCGGGGAGCTGTTTTTT. This rearrangement joins TRBV7-3 to TRBJ2-2; TRBD2 is a possible D gene (5 bases). The CDR3 runs to 15 residues. V was clipped by 3 bases and J by 4 bases, with 12 bases between them. Germline-derived CDR1 and CDR2 are SGHTA and FQGTGA.

The rearrangement links TRBV5-1 to TRBJ2-5, with D perhaps TRBD2 (6 bases). Trimming took 4 bases from V and 4 from J, leaving 17 bases between them. Per the germline V gene, CDR1 is SGHRS and CDR2 is YFSETQ. The CDR3 contains 15 residues. CDR3 nucleotides: TGCGCCAGCAGCCCGCAGGGACTGGCTATAGAGACCCAGTACTTC. Translation: CASSPQGLAIETQYF.

In its sample, this clonotype was seen a few times. This sequence joins TRBV21-1 and TRBJ2-1; the DNA was not used to check the table's D call, TRBD1. TRBV21-1 is classified as a pseudogene. CDR3 length equals 20 residues. The chain's CDR3 is CASTTCFRGGAKSIDNEQFF. DNA for the CDR3: TGTGCCAGCACCACATGTTTTAGAGGGGGGGCGAAGAGTATAGACAATGAGCAGTTCTTC.

This chain joins TRBV5-1 and TRBJ2-2, with D perhaps matching TRBD1 (6 bases). Germline V gives CDR1 SGHRS, CDR2 YFSETQ. This CDR3 region has 16 residues. Trimming shortened V by 0 bases and J by 3 bases, and 12 bases separated the two germline ends. CDR3 bases: TGCGCCAGCAGCTTGGAAGGGGGTTGGGACACCGGGGAGCTGTTTTTT. Translated: CASSLEGGWDTGELFF.

The gene calls are TRBV6-2 or TRBV6-3 and TRBJ2-3; D possibly corresponds to TRBD1 (6 bases). Germline CDR1 MNHEY, CDR2 SVGEGT. The CDR3 has 13 residues. V was trimmed by 8 bases and J by 5 bases, leaving 14 bases between them. CDR3 region: CASLEQGLDTQYF. CDR3 sequence (DNA): TGTGCCAGCTTGGAACAGGGCTTAGATACGCAGTATTTT.

This clonotype was observed many times. The chain joins TRBV20-1 to TRBJ2-2; 9 nucleotides line up with TRBD1. Per germline, CDR1 DFQATT and CDR2 SNEGSKA (reference sequence). This CDR3 is built from 14 residues. The J segment lost 2 bases and the V segment lost 5 bases, leaving 3 bases of the junction unmatched. CDR3 in DNA: TGCAGTGCTCGTACAGGGGGCAACACCGGGGAGCTGTTTTTT. Protein: CSARTGGNTGELFF.

In this sample, this clonotype turned up a few times. In DNA, the CDR3 is TGTGCCAGCAGCCAGGACAGGGAGGGCATTCAGTACTTC. As protein: CASSQDREGIQYF. The chain uses TRBV13 and TRBJ2-4; D is possibly TRBD1 (8 bases). V was shortened by 5 bases and J by 9 bases, with 14 bases between the two germline ends. The CDR3 runs to 13 residues. The germline CDR1 and CDR2 sequences are PRHDT and FYEKMQ (reference sequence).

This clonotype was seen repeatedly, ten times or more. The rearrangement joins TRBV5-4 to TRBJ2-5; TRBD1 aligns across 10 bases. The CDR3 is 14 amino acids. V dropped 5 bases and J dropped 1; count of bases not matched to a gene: 2. Germline CDR1 SGHNT, CDR2 YYREEE (reference sequence). CDR3 amino acids: CASSRQGAQETQYF. CDR3 sequence (DNA): TGTGCCAGCAGTCGACAGGGGGCCCAAGAGACCCAGTACTTC. Variable domain in full (rest from reference TRBV5-4 and TRBJ2-5): ETGVTQSPTHLIKTRGQQVTLRCSSQSGHNTVSWYQQALGQGPQFIFQYYREEENGRGNFPPRFSGLQFPNYSSELNVNALELDDSALYLCASSRQGAQETQYFGPGTRLLVL.

Only a few counts were recorded for this clonotype. The rearrangement links TRBV21-1 to TRBJ2-3; the tabulated D call, TRBD1, remains unverified against the DNA. TRBV21-1 is a known pseudogene. The CDR3 is 15 residues long. The CDR3 sequence is CASSRGRTSTDTQYF. CDR3 DNA: TGTGCCAGCAGCAGGGGACGGACCAGCACAGATACGCAGTATTTT.

The table lists this clonotype with a few counts. The V and J genes are TRBV5-1 and TRBJ1-4; the D is unclear. Germline V gene data show CDR1 as SGHRS and CDR2 as YFSETQ. CDR3 size: 14 residues. Trimming pared 1 base from V and 0 bases from J, leaving 4 bases between. For the CDR3, the DNA is TGCGCCAGCAGCTTGAGCCCAACTAATGAAAAACTGTTTTTT. As protein: CASSLSPTNEKLFF.

This clonotype has a count of ten or more. V is TRBV4-1 and J is TRBJ1-5; TRBD1 might be the D (6 bases). The germline V gene has CDR1 MGHRA and CDR2 YSYEKL. V was trimmed by 0 bases and J by 4 bases, leaving 16 bases between them. CDR3 length: 17 residues. CDR3 sequence: CASSQERAGEINQPQHF. CDR3 in DNA: TGCGCCAGCAGCCAAGAGCGGGCAGGGGAGATTAATCAGCCCCAGCATTTT.

This clonotype came up a few times. The rearrangement joins TRBV4-3 to TRBJ1-2; the match to TRBD1 covers 10 bases. Germline-derived CDR1 and CDR2 are LGHNA and YSLEER. With V trimmed by 2 bases and J by 3 bases, 3 bases remained unmatched. CDR3 length equals 15 residues. The CDR3 bases are TGCGCCAGCAGCCAACCAGGGACAGGGGACTATGGCTACACCTTC. It specifies CASSQPGTGDYGYTF.